The rows below give T cell receptor beta chains drawn from one sample of a study of T-cell reconstitution after alpha-beta-depleted transplantation in children. TCRdb re-called the PCR reads with MiXCR, one entry per CDR3 protein. The data contain about 480,000 distinct CDR3 sequences, under 15% of them singletons. This sample comprised PBMCs from the stem cell graft donor, obtained from the stem cell graft. These receptors were taken from a human donor who donated a stem cell graft to a child with combined immunodeficiency. CDR3s include the opening cysteine and the closing phenylalanine or tryptophan. D genes are given only for firm matches. Size tells how often a clone was seen (once, few, many) or the class of an expanded clone, and some rows leave it out.

CDR3 DNA: TGTGCCAGCAGTTACTCGAATAGCAGGGGTGAGCAGTTCTTC
CDR3 protein: CASSYSNSRGEQFF
clone size: few
D gene: .
V gene: TRBV6-5
J gene: TRBJ2-1

CDR3 DNA: TGTGCCAGCAGCCCAAACAGCCTGAGAATCACAGATACGCAGTATTTT
CDR3 protein: CASSPNSLRITDTQYF
clone size: few
D gene: .
V gene: TRBV11-1
J gene: TRBJ2-3

CDR3 DNA: TGTGCCAGCAGCGTAGGAGGTGCAACTAATGAAAAACTGTTTTTT
CDR3 protein: CASSVGGATNEKLFF
clone size: many
D gene: .
V gene: TRBV9
J gene: TRBJ1-4

CDR3 DNA: TGTGCCAGCAGTTTCTGGGCAATGGGACTGTTTTTT
CDR3 protein: CASSFWAMGLFF
clone size: .
D gene: .
V gene: TRBV12-3/TRBV12-4
J gene: TRBJ1-4

CDR3 DNA: TGTGCCAGCGGCACACCCAATGAGCAGTTCTTC
CDR3 protein: CASGTPNEQFF
clone size: once
D gene: .
V gene: TRBV6-2/TRBV6-3
J gene: TRBJ2-1

CDR3 DNA: TGTGCCAGCAGCTTAGAGTGGGAGCAGTTCTTC
CDR3 protein: CASSLEWEQFF
clone size: many
D gene: .
V gene: TRBV7-2
J gene: TRBJ2-1

CDR3 DNA: TGCGCCAGCAGCTTGGAAAGCCACCCCTACAATGAGCAGTTCTTC
CDR3 protein: CASSLESHPYNEQFF
clone size: few
D gene: .
V gene: TRBV5-1
J gene: TRBJ2-1

CDR3 DNA: TGCGCCAGCGGTTTTTCAGGGGGGGCAACTGAAGCTTTCTTT
CDR3 protein: CASGFSGGATEAFF
clone size: few
D gene: TRBD1
V gene: TRBV5-1
J gene: TRBJ1-1

CDR3 DNA: TGTGCCAGCAGCCAAAGTATTGGCTTCACCGAGCAGTACTTC
CDR3 protein: CASSQSIGFTEQYF
clone size: few
D gene: .
V gene: TRBV4-2
J gene: TRBJ2-7

CDR3 DNA: TGTGCCAGCAGTTACGGCCCGGGGGGAATCAGCTATGGCTACACCTTC
CDR3 protein: CASSYGPGGISYGYTF
clone size: few
D gene: .
V gene: TRBV6-5
J gene: TRBJ1-2

CDR3 DNA: TGTGCCAGCAGTCTTCCCGGGACTAGCGGTTCGGAGCAGTTCTTC
CDR3 protein: CASSLPGTSGSEQFF
clone size: few
D gene: TRBD2
V gene: TRBV7-6
J gene: TRBJ2-1

CDR3 DNA: TGTGCCAGCAGCTTAGGGGGCTCCAGATCCTACGAGCAGTACTTC
CDR3 protein: CASSLGGSRSYEQYF
clone size: few
D gene: .
V gene: TRBV7-2
J gene: TRBJ2-7

CDR3 DNA: TGTGCCAGCAGTTTAGCCCCGGAGACCCAGTACTTC
CDR3 protein: CASSLAPETQYF
clone size: many
D gene: .
V gene: TRBV12-3/TRBV12-4
J gene: TRBJ2-5